A single sample gave rise to the 14 T cell receptor beta chains below, sequenced in a study of CD8 T cells in ankylosing spondylitis. TCRdb redid the calling of the 5' RACE reads with MiXCR, one entry per CDR3 protein. The sample includes under 300,000 distinct CDR3 sequences, about 10% seen only once; the top ten take about 3%. Sequenced input: blood, either unsorted or a sorted T cell fraction (not recorded which). The receptors here all came from a male donor with ankylosing spondylitis or in good health (not recorded which).

This clonotype was detected ten times or more. This chain joins TRBV5-6 and TRBJ2-1, with D perhaps matching TRBD2 (5 bases). The germline gives CDR1 SGHDT, CDR2 YYEEEE. This CDR3 contains 14 residues. Trimming stripped 0 bases from V and 6 bases from J, with 10 bases between. CDR3 sequence reads: CASSLGLASNEQFF. As DNA, the CDR3 is TGTGCCAGCAGCTTGGGGCTAGCAAGCAATGAGCAGTTCTTC.

This clonotype has at least ten counts. The chain employs TRBV7-2 and TRBJ2-7; no reliable D call. Germline lookup yields CDR1 SGHTA and CDR2 FQGNSA. Trimming took 6 bases from V and 4 from J, leaving 16 bases between them. The CDR3 is made up of 14 amino acids. The CDR3 sequence: CASSPSAEVYEQYF. In DNA, the CDR3 is TGTGCCAGCAGTCCCAGTGCCGAAGTATACGAGCAGTACTTC.

Worth noting for this clonotype: An end of the junction differs from the germline gene, which may be a read error. The chain joins TRBV5-1 to TRBJ1-4, with 7 positions matching TRBD1. The CDR3 is 16 amino acids. The germline V gene has CDR1 SGHRS and CDR2 YFSETQ. CDR3 sequence: CASSLMPGQRNEKLFF. The DNA of the CDR3 is TGCGCCAGCAGCTTAATGCCGGGACAGAGGAATGAAAAGCTGTTTTTT.

In its sample, this clonotype was seen many times. The genes are TRBV6-1 and TRBJ1-2, with D tentatively TRBD1 (6 bases). V lost 4 bases, J lost 8 bases, and 14 bases lay in between. Germline values: CDR1 MNHNS, CDR2 SASEGT. The CDR3 sequence is 13 residues long. CDR3 protein: CASSVTGSMGYTF. CDR3 DNA sequence: TGTGCCAGCAGTGTGACAGGCTCTATGGGCTACACCTTC.

This clonotype was seen repeatedly, ten times or more. This chain connects TRBV21-1 to TRBJ1-4; the table's D call TRBD1 went unverified against the DNA. TRBV21-1 is marked as a pseudogene. This CDR3 has 12 amino acids. In DNA form, the CDR3 reads TGTGCCAGCGAACAAGACAGGGAGGGACTGTTTTTT. Amino acid sequence: CASEQDREGLFF.

There are a few counts of this clonotype. The chain couples TRBV6-2 or TRBV6-3 to TRBJ2-3, with TRBD2 identical over 14 bases. V was pared by 5 bases and J by 2 bases, with 6 bases of the junction left unmatched. The germline V gene has CDR1 MNHEY and CDR2 SVGEGT. The CDR3 runs to 17 residues. The CDR3 loop reads CASSPLGLAGDTDTQYF. In nucleotides, the CDR3 is TGTGCCAGCAGTCCCCTGGGACTAGCGGGGGACACAGATACGCAGTATTTT.

The table lists this clonotype with many counts. The rearrangement links TRBV4-1 to TRBJ2-5; tentative D call: TRBD1 (6 bases). This CDR3 is built from 14 residues. Deletions cut 4 bases from V and 5 bases from J, with 14 bases between. Germline lookup yields CDR1 MGHRA and CDR2 YSYEKL. CDR3 coding DNA: TGCGCCAGCAGCCTATCCAGGGGATGGGAGACCCAGTACTTC. This codes for CASSLSRGWETQYF.

This clonotype was recorded many times. CDR3: CATSDGRDRRAHEQYF. DNA for the CDR3: TGTGCCACCAGTGATGGCCGGGACAGAAGAGCCCACGAGCAGTACTTC. V gene TRBV24-1 combines with J gene TRBJ2-7; 7 bases are a match to TRBD1. The CDR3 sequence is 16 residues long. Germline V gene data show CDR1 as KGHDR and CDR2 as SFDVKD. V lost 3 bases to trimming and J lost 5 bases; unmatched junction nucleotides: 12.

This clonotype has a count of ten or more. V gene TRBV5-1 combines with J gene TRBJ1-4, with D perhaps matching TRBD1 (6 bases). Germline V gene lookup returns CDR1 SGHRS and CDR2 YFSETQ. CDR3 size: 16 residues. The V end was cut by 4 bases, the J end by 5 bases, with 18 bases between. CDR3 sequence (DNA): TGCGCCAGCAGCCAAGAACCGACAGGACGGAATGAAAAACTGTTTTTT. Amino acid sequence: CASSQEPTGRNEKLFF.

This clonotype was seen ten or more times. V is TRBV5-1 and J is TRBJ2-7; TRBD1 aligns across 9 bases. V dropped 4 bases and J dropped 0; count of bases not matched to a gene: 5. This CDR3 spans 15 amino acids. Per the germline V gene, CDR1 is SGHRS and CDR2 is YFSETQ. The CDR3 DNA follows: TGCGCCAGCAGCCCAATGACAGGGGGCTCCTACGAGCAGTACTTC. Translation: CASSPMTGGSYEQYF.

V gene TRBV5-1 combines with J gene TRBJ1-1, with D unresolved. Germline lookup yields CDR1 SGHRS and CDR2 YFSETQ. Deletions cut 5 bases from V and 6 bases from J, with 14 bases between. The CDR3 sequence is 13 residues long. CDR3 in amino acids: CASSYGSTPEAFF. CDR3 bases: TGCGCCAGCAGTTATGGGTCAACTCCTGAAGCTTTCTTT.

This clonotype was observed at least ten times. This chain connects TRBV11-2 to TRBJ2-1, with D perhaps matching TRBD2 (6 bases). The CDR3 runs to 13 residues. The V gene lost 5 bases and the J gene lost 10 bases, with 15 bases spanning the gap. CDR1 is SGHAT, CDR2 FQNNGV, per germline. CDR3 DNA sequence: TGTGCCAGCAGCACGACTAGTACCCTCGAGCAGTTCTTC. This encodes CASSTTSTLEQFF.

This clonotype has ten or more counts. The junction and the germline gene differ at one end; a read error may be behind it. This sequence joins TRBV7-8 and TRBJ1-4; D is uncertain. The germline V gene encodes CDR1 SGHVS and CDR2 FQNEAQ. There are 14 residues in the CDR3. The CDR3 DNA reads TGTGCCAGCAGGCTTACCCCGGGGAATGAAAGACTGTTTTTT. Protein: CASRLTPGNERLFF.

This clonotype has a count of ten or more. The genes are TRBV29-1 and TRBJ2-1, with 13 bases aligning to TRBD2. The CDR3 is 13 residues long. The V gene end was trimmed by 6 bases and the J gene end by 8 bases; junction bases not matched to a gene: 4. Per germline, CDR1 SQVTM and CDR2 ANQGSEA. This CDR3 reads CSVAGLAGHEQFF. The CDR3 DNA reads as TGCAGCGTGGCGGGACTAGCGGGACATGAGCAGTTCTTC.